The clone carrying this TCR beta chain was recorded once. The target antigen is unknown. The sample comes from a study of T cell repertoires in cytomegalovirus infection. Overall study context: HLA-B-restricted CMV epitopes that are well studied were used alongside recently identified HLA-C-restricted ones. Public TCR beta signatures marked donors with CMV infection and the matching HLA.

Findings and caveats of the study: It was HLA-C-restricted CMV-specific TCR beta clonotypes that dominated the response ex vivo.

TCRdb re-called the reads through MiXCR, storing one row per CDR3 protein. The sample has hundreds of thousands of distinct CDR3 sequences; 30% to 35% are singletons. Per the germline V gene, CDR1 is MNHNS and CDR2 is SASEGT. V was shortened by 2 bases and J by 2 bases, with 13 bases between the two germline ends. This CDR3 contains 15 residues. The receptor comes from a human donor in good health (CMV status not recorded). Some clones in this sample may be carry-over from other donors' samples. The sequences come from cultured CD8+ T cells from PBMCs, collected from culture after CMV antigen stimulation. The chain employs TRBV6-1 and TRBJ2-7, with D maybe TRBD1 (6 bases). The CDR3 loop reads CASSESWGRAYEQYF. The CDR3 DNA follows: TGTGCCAGCAGTGAATCATGGGGGCGGGCCTACGAGCAGTACTTC.